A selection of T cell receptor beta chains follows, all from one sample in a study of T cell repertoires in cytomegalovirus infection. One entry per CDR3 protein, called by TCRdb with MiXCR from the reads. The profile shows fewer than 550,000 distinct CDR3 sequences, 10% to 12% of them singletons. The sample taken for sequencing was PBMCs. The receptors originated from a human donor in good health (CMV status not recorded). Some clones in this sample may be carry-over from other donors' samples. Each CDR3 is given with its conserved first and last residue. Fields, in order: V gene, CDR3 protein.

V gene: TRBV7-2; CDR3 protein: CASSKAGGNQPQHF
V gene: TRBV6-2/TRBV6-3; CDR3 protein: CASSYSKAVSYEQYF
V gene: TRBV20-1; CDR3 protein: CSAASSGKTDTQYF
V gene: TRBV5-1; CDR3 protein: CASRPESRLSTDTQYF
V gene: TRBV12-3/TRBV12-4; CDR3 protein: CASSLQTGGVSGANVLTF
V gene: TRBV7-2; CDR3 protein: CASSSRTSGRLETQYF
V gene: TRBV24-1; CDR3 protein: CAPHPGRHEQYF
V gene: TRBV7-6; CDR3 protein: CASSLNLAGYEQYF
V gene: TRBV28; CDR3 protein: CASSFRPSTVLYNEQFF
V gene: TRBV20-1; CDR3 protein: CSASHRPNTEAFF